The 24 T cell receptor beta chains in this list originate from one sample, sequenced in a study of radiation and T cells in renal cell carcinoma. Time point specified: baseline pretreatment blood. Indicated treatment: 15 Gy SBRT to primary tumor, nephrectomy 4 weeks later. Sequencing used immunoSEQ multiplex PCR; TCRdb keeps in-frame clones, though not all of them. The sample lists some 140,000 clones; roughly 88% were seen once. Specimen: blood, collected from a patient whose treatment included radiotherapy and nephrectomy. These receptors were obtained from a woman aged 45 to 65 with renal cell carcinoma.

The V and J genes are TRBV27 and TRBJ1-5, with D perhaps TRBD1 (5 bases). This CDR3 region has 13 residues. The germline V gene has CDR1 MNHEY and CDR2 SMNVEV (reference sequence). Between the trimmed V and J ends, which lost 3 bases and 8 bases, there was a span of 11 bases. In DNA, the CDR3 is TGTGCCAGCAGTTTTGGGGGACTAAAGCCCCAGCATTTT. This translates into CASSFGGLKPQHF.

V gene TRBV18 combines with J gene TRBJ1-2; a possible D gene is TRBD1 (5 bases). V lost 2 bases and J 7 bases, leaving 5 bases between the germline ends. CDR3 length equals 11 residues. The V gene's germline CDR1 is KGHSH and CDR2 LQKENI. DNA for the CDR3: TGTGCCAGCTCACCAACAGGTGGCTACACCTTC. Translated: CASSPTGGYTF.

This clone has at least ten counts. The J gene is TRBJ1-2, the V gene TRBV4-2; perhaps TRBD1 as D (6 bases). The V end lost 4 bases, the J end lost 8 bases, and 17 bases lay between the germline ends. Germline V gene data show CDR1 as LGHNA and CDR2 as YNFKEQ. The CDR3 is 14 residues long. The CDR3 region is CASSPAGGALGYTF. The CDR3 region has the DNA TGTGCCAGCAGCCCCGCCGGGGGGGCTTTGGGCTACACCTTC.

This chain uses TRBV6-8 with TRBJ1-1, with TRBD1 identical over 7 bases. The CDR3 is 17 residues long. The germline V gene encodes CDR1 MNHGY and CDR2 SAAAGT. Germline trimming cut 2 bases from V and 3 bases from J; bases unmatched to any gene: 12. CDR3: CASSYPYQGGGDTEAFF. The CDR3 DNA follows: TGTGCCAGCAGTTACCCTTACCAGGGAGGGGGCGACACTGAAGCTTTCTTT.

The V call is TRBV6-1, the J call TRBJ1-4; tentatively, D is TRBD1 (5 bases). The CDR3 extends over 13 amino acids. Per germline, CDR1 MNHNS and CDR2 SASEGT. V lost 7 bases and J 8 bases, leaving 14 bases between the germline ends. The DNA for the CDR3 is TGTGCCAGCAATGTCAGGGAAAGGGAAAAACTGTTTTTT. Translation: CASNVREREKLFF.

This rearrangement joins TRBV7-2 to TRBJ2-1, with 9 bases identical to TRBD1. This CDR3 contains 16 residues. After removal of 4 bases from V and 5 bases from J, the junction contained 9 bases not matched to a gene. The germline V gene has CDR1 SGHTA and CDR2 FQGNSA. CDR3 protein: CASSYDLGQGNNEQFF. The CDR3 DNA sequence: TGTGCCAGCAGCTACGATCTGGGACAGGGTAACAATGAGCAGTTCTTC.

The V and J genes are TRBV6-5 and TRBJ2-7; D call uncertain. V was trimmed by 5 bases and J by 0 bases, leaving 8 bases between them. The CDR3 runs 13 residues. The V gene's germline CDR1 is MNHEY and CDR2 SVGAGI. CDR3 nucleotide sequence: TGTGCCAGCAGTGAACAGTACTCCTACGAGCAGTACTTC. This codes for CASSEQYSYEQYF.

The gene calls are TRBV5-1 and TRBJ1-5, with D possibly being TRBD1 (5 bases). The V and J ends lost 0 bases and 3 bases respectively, with 19 bases between them. The CDR3 covers 18 residues. Germline V CDR1 and CDR2: SGHRS, YFSETQ. The CDR3 protein is CASSLAPRGSNINQPQHF. DNA of the CDR3: TGCGCCAGCAGCTTGGCCCCAAGGGGCAGCAATATCAATCAGCCCCAGCATTTT.

V usage is TRBV6-1 and J usage is TRBJ1-1; 7 bases are a match to TRBD1. Trimming removed 7 bases from V and 8 bases from J; junction bases left unmatched: 13. Germline V gene data show CDR1 as MNHNS and CDR2 as SASEGT. CDR3 size: 14 residues. The CDR3 loop is CASKEQGRGTEAFF. The DNA for the CDR3 is TGTGCCAGCAAAGAACAGGGGAGAGGCACCGAAGCTTTCTTT.

This chain uses TRBV7-8 with TRBJ1-6, with TRBD1 identical over 8 bases. Germline V lookup: CDR1 SGHVS, CDR2 FQNEAQ. The CDR3 is made up of 16 amino acids. V shed 4 bases, J shed 7 bases, and the junction held 9 bases outside the gene matches. The DNA for the CDR3 is TGTGCCAGCAGCTGGACCGGGACAGGAGGAAATTCACCCCTCCACTTT. This gives the protein CASSWTGTGGNSPLHF.

This clone showed up just a few times. This sequence joins TRBV7-9 and TRBJ2-1, with 10 positions matching TRBD2. This CDR3 has 16 amino acids. The germline gives CDR1 SEHNR, CDR2 FQNEAQ (reference sequence). After removal of 6 bases from V and 0 bases from J, the junction contained 5 bases not matched to a gene. This CDR3 reads CASRFSGGRSYNEQFF. CDR3 nucleotides: TGTGCCAGCAGGTTTAGCGGGGGGCGCTCCTACAATGAGCAGTTCTTC.

The chain joins TRBV18 to TRBJ2-1; 10 bases line up with TRBD1. The CDR3 has 14 residues. V dropped 3 bases and J dropped 7; count of bases not matched to a gene: 3. Germline CDR1 and CDR2: KGHSH and LQKENI. Here the CDR3 reads CASSPRTGGNEQFF. For the CDR3, the DNA is TGTGCCAGCTCACCCCGGACAGGGGGGAATGAGCAGTTCTTC.

The CDR3 nucleotides read TGTGCCAGCAGCCACCGGGACAGGAACACAGATACGCAGTATTTT. Its protein is CASSHRDRNTDTQYF. The V gene is TRBV7-9, the J gene TRBJ2-3; 8 nucleotides agree with TRBD1. With V trimmed by 5 bases and J by 2 bases, 6 bases remained unmatched. This CDR3 has 15 residues. Germline CDR1 reads SEHNR; CDR2 reads FQNEAQ (reference sequence).

This rearrangement joins TRBV6-4 to TRBJ1-2; TRBD1 agrees at 7 bases. CDR3 length: 13 amino acids. Germline V CDR1 and CDR2: MRHNA, SNTAGT. V was clipped by 6 bases and J by 2 bases; unmatched bases: 3. Here the CDR3 reads CASSPGQNYGYTF. For the CDR3, the DNA is TGTGCCAGCAGCCCGGGACAGAACTATGGCTACACCTTC.

V is TRBV6-1 and J is TRBJ1-2; TRBD1 might be the D (6 bases). The CDR3 is 15 amino acids. Germline V lookup: CDR1 MNHNS, CDR2 SASEGT. V lost 6 bases and J lost 7, with 21 bases in between. The CDR3, as DNA: TGTGCCAGCAGGACCACCGGGACACTTTTTGGTGGCTACACCTTC. Amino acid sequence: CASRTTGTLFGGYTF.

The chain carries TRBV5-4 and TRBJ1-2, with 10 bases lining up with TRBD1. This CDR3 comprises 14 residues. Looked up from germline, CDR1 is SGHNT and CDR2 is YYREEE (reference sequence). The V segment lost 4 bases and the J segment 4 bases; nucleotides outside the gene matches: 4. This CDR3 reads CASSPRDRGYGYTF. The CDR3 DNA sequence: TGTGCCAGCAGCCCTAGGGACAGGGGCTATGGCTACACCTTC.

This clone was found once. This sequence joins TRBV5-5 and TRBJ2-7; 9 bases align to TRBD1. This CDR3 region has 14 residues. Germline V gives CDR1 SGHKS, CDR2 YYEKEE (reference sequence). V dropped 3 bases and J dropped 2; count of bases not matched to a gene: 3. CDR3 amino acids: CASSWGQGTYEQYF. CDR3 nucleotide sequence: TGTGCCAGCAGCTGGGGACAGGGAACCTACGAGCAGTACTTC.

V usage is TRBV2 and J usage is TRBJ1-2; D is undetermined. V gave up 3 bases and J gave up 4 bases, with 6 bases separating them. The CDR3 is 12 residues long. The germline V gene has CDR1 SNHLY and CDR2 FYNNEI. Written as DNA, the CDR3 is TGTGCCAGCAGTGACTTAGGCTATGGCTACACCTTC. Amino acids: CASSDLGYGYTF.

The chain joins TRBV7-6 to TRBJ1-5, with D tentatively TRBD1 (5 bases). Germline V gene lookup returns CDR1 SGHVS and CDR2 FNYEAQ. Trimming took off 3 bases at V and 6 bases at J, with 18 bases between the two ends. This CDR3 spans 16 amino acids. CDR3: CASSLKRGKFGQPQHF. In DNA form, the CDR3 reads TGTGCCAGCAGCTTGAAGAGGGGCAAATTTGGTCAGCCCCAGCATTTT.

The chain uses TRBV7-2 and TRBJ1-2; TRBD1 matches at 9 bases. V lost 5 bases, J lost 8 bases, and 9 bases stayed unmatched. This CDR3 comprises 14 residues. The germline CDR1 and CDR2 sequences are SGHTA and FQGNSA. CDR3 nucleotide sequence: TGTGCCAGCAGCCTTATCACAGGGGGCCAGGGCTACACCTTC. Translating it yields CASSLITGGQGYTF.

The chain uses TRBV5-1 and TRBJ2-6; D call uncertain. V gave up 6 bases and J gave up 2 bases, with 15 bases separating them. From germline, CDR1 is SGHRS and CDR2 YFSETQ. This CDR3 has 16 amino acids. The CDR3 nucleotides read TGCGCCAGCACCTTAGGGATTACCACTGGGGCCAACGTCCTGACTTTC. As protein: CASTLGITTGANVLTF.

The chain recombines TRBV9 with TRBJ2-1, with TRBD2 matching 7 bases. Germline CDR1 is SGDLS and CDR2 is YYNGEE. V was pared by 0 bases and J by 0 bases, with 3 bases of the junction left unmatched. This CDR3 has 16 residues. The DNA for the CDR3 is TGTGCCAGCAGCGTAGAAGGCGGGGGCTCCTACAATGAGCAGTTCTTC. It specifies CASSVEGGGSYNEQFF.

In the case of this clone: At one boundary the junction diverges from the germline segment, which might be a read error. V usage is TRBV7-7 and J usage is TRBJ2-5; TRBD2 aligns across 11 bases. Germline V lookup: CDR1 SSHAT, CDR2 FNYEAQ (reference sequence). CDR3 length equals 15 residues. CDR3 amino acids: CASSSSTSGAETQYF. The CDR3 region has the DNA TGTGCTAGCAGCTCCTCGACTAGCGGGGCTGAGACCCAGTACTTC.

The chain links TRBV18 to TRBJ1-2; D call uncertain. The CDR3 consists of 14 residues. Trimming left V 2 bases short and J 6 bases short, with 13 bases between. Germline CDR1 reads KGHSH; CDR2 reads LQKENI. CDR3 in amino acids: CASSPYQDLDGYTF. As DNA, the CDR3 is TGTGCCAGCTCACCATACCAGGACTTGGATGGCTACACCTTC. The complete variable domain, with remaining parts taken from reference TRBV18 and TRBJ1-2, reads NAGVMQNPRHLVRRRGQEARLRCSPMKGHSHVYWYRQLPEEGLKFMVYLQKENIIDESGMPKERFSAEFPKEGPSILRIQQVVRGDSAAYFCASSPYQDLDGYTFGSGTRLTVV.